In its sample, the clone carrying this TCR beta chain was seen once. The antigen remains unidentified. This sample was included in a study of cytomegalovirus exposure and HLA in healthy donors. Overall study: One earlier analysis, a look at 150 million to 200 million T cells, found almost 120 million unique TCR beta sequences.

Study-wide results and caveats: A later analysis showed HLA-associated TCR beta chains outstripping equally common others in clonal expansion. In a later analysis, parvovirus B19, influenza, CMV and Epstein-Barr virus appeared linked to several top co-occurrence clusters. Earlier analysis found most TCR beta V segments productive about 87% or about 30% of the time.

PCR employed 60 Vbeta and 13 Jbeta primers. Here immunoSEQ multiplex PCR was the method, and the copy in TCRdb shows in-frame clones only, minus some. The data contain approximately 220,000 clones, about 74% of them singletons. Material: PBMCs. This TCR was sampled from a man aged 40-50 years in good health and CMV-seronegative.

Here the CDR3 reads CASSLTGLMNTEAFF. DNA for the CDR3: TGTGCCAGCAGCTTAACAGGGCTGATGAACACTGAAGCTTTCTTT. The rearrangement links TRBV7-2 to TRBJ1-1, with D perhaps matching TRBD1 (6 bases). Trimming pared 2 bases from V and 0 bases from J, leaving 10 bases between. CDR1 is SGHTA and CDR2 is FQGNSA in the germline V gene. The CDR3 is 15 amino acids.